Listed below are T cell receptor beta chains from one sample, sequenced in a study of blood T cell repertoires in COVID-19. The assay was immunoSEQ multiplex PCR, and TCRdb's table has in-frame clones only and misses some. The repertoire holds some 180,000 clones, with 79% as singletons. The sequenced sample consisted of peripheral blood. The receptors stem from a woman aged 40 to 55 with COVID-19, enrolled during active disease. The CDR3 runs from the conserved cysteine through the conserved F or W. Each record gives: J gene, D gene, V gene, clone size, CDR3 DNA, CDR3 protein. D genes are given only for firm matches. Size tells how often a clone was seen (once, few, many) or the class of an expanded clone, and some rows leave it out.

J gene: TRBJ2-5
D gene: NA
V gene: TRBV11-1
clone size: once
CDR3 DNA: TGTGCCAGCAGTTCTGACCGGGTCCGCGAGACCCAGTACTTC
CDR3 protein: CASSSDRVRETQYF

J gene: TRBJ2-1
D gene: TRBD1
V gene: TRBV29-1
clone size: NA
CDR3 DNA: TGCAGCGTCTATCCGGGACAGGGGTTCTACAATGAGCAGTTCTTC
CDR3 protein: CSVYPGQGFYNEQFF

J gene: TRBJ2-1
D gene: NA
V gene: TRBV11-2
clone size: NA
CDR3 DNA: TGTGCCAGCAGCCCCTCAAGACTAGGGGGCTGGGATGAGCAGTTCTTC
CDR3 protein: CASSPSRLGGWDEQFF

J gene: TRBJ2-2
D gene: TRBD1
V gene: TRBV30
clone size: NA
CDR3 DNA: TGTGCCTGGAGTCGGTCGTACACCGGGACAGGGGGCAGGAGGGAGCTGTTTTTT
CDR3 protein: CAWSRSYTGTGGRRELFF

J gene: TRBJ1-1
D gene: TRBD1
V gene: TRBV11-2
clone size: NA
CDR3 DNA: TGTGCCAGCAGCCCACAGGGGGGGAACACTGAAGCTTTCTTT
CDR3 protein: CASSPQGGNTEAFF

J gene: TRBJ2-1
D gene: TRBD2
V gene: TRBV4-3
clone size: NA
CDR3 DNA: TGCGCCAGCAGCCAAGATACCCACCTAGCGGGGGGTCACAATGAGCAGTTCTTC
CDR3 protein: CASSQDTHLAGGHNEQFF

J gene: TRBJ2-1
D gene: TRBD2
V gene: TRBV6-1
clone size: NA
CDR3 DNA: TGTGCCAGCAGTGAAATAGCGGGAGGGCCAAATGAGCAGTTCTTC
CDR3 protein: CASSEIAGGPNEQFF

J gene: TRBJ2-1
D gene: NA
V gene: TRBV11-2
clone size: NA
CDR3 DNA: TGTGCCAGCAGCTTAGGGGCAGGCTCCTACAATGAGCAGTTCTTC
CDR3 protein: CASSLGAGSYNEQFF

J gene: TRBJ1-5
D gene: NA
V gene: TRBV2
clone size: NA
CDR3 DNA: TGTGCCAGCAGTGAATCGAGGGTGGGAAATCAGCCCCAGCATTTT
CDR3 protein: CASSESRVGNQPQHF

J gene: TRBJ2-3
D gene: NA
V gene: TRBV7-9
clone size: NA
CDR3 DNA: TGTGCCAGCAGCTTAGTCGTCGACAGGCAGTATTTT
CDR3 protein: CASSLVVDRQYF

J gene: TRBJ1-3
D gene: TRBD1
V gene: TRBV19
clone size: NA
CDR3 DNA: TGTGCCAGTATACGGGGACAGGGACTTACGGGAAACACCATATATTTT
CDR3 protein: CASIRGQGLTGNTIYF

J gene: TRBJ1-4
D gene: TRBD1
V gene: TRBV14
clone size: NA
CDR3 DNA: TGTGCCAGCAGCCCGCGACAGGGGAGTGAAAAACTGTTTTTT
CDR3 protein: CASSPRQGSEKLFF

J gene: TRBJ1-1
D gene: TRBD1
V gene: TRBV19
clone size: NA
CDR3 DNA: TGTGCCAGTAGTGCCGACAGGGATAACACTGAAGCTTTCTTT
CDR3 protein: CASSADRDNTEAFF

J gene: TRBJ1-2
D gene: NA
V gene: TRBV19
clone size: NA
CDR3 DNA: TGTGCCAGTACCCGAGGGCTGATCGGCGACTATGGCTACACCTTC
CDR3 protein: CASTRGLIGDYGYTF

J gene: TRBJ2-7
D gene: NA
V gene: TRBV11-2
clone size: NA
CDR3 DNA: TGTGCCAGCAGCTCGTATCCAGGGCAGTACTTC
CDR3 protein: CASSSYPGQYF

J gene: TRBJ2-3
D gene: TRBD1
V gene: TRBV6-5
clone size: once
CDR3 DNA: TGTGCCAGCAGACACTCAGGGGGCGCGACAGATACGCAGTATTTT
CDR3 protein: CASRHSGGATDTQYF

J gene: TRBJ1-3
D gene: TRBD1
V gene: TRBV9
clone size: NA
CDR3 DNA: TGTGCCAGCAGCCACCTCGACAGGGAAGCTGGAAACACCATATATTTT
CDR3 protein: CASSHLDREAGNTIYF

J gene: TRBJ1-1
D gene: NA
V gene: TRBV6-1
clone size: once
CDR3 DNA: TGTGCCAGCAGTGAATACCCCGGGGCCGGGGGTGAAGCTTTCTTT
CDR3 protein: CASSEYPGAGGEAFF

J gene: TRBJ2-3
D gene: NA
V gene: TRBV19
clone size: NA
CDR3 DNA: TGTGCCAGTAGTATAGGGGACATCGGCACAGATACGCAGTATTTT
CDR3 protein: CASSIGDIGTDTQYF

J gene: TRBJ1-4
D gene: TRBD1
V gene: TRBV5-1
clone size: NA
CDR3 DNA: TGCGCCAGCAGCTCAGGGGGCCGTAATGAAAAACTGTTTTTT
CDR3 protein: CASSSGGRNEKLFF

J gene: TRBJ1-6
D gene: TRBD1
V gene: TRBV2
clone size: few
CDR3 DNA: TGTGCCAGCGAGGGGGCGGAATTTGGACAGTCGCCCCTCCACTTT
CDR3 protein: CASEGAEFGQSPLHF

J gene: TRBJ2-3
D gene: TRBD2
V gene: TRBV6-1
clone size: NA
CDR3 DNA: TGTGCCAGCAGTGGGACTAGCGGGAGGGCCCGAGGAGATACGCAGTATTTT
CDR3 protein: CASSGTSGRARGDTQYF

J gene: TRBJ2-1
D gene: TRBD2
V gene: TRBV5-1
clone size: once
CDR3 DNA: TGCGCCAGCAGCTTGGCGGTACTAGCGGGGGTCAATGAGCAGTTCTTC
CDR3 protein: CASSLAVLAGVNEQFF

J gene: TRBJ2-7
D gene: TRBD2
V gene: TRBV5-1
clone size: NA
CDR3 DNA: TGCGCCAGCAGCCCATTGGCCGGCGGGAGGAACGAGCAGTACTTC
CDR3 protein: CASSPLAGGRNEQYF

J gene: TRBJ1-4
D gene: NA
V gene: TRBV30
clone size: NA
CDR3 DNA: TGTGCCTGGGGTGGAGGCGGAGATACCGAAAAACTGTTTTTT
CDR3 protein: CAWGGGGDTEKLFF

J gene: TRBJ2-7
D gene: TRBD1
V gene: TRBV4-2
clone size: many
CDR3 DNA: TGTGCCAGCAGCTCCGGGACAGGAGCCTACGAGCAGTACTTC
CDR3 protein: CASSSGTGAYEQYF

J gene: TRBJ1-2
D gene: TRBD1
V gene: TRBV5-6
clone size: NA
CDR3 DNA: TGTGCCAGCACCCCGGGACAGGGAGACGGCTACACCTTC
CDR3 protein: CASTPGQGDGYTF

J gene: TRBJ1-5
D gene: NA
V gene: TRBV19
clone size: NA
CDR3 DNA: TGTGCCAGTACCTACAGTAGCAATCAGCCCCAGCATTTT
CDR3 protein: CASTYSSNQPQHF

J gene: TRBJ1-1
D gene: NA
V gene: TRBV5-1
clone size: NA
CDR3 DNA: TGCGCCAGCAGCTTGGCAGACACCTCCCCGGGGACTGAAGCTTTCTTT
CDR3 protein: CASSLADTSPGTEAFF

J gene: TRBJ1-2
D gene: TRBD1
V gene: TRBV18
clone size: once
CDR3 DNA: TGTGCCAGCTCACCTCAGGGGGTCGATTATGGCTACACCTTC
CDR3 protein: CASSPQGVDYGYTF

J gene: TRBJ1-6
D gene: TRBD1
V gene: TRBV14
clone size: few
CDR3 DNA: TGTGCCAGCAGCCCCCGGACAGGGGGTAATTCACCCCTCCACTTT
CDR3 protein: CASSPRTGGNSPLHF

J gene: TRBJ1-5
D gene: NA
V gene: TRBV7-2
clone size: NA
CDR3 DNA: TGTGCCAGCAGCCTCCCCCAGTCTCAGCCCCAGCATTTT
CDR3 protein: CASSLPQSQPQHF

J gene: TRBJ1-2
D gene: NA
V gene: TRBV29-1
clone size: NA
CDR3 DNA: TGCAGCGTTGAGGCCCGCGGCCGTTATGGCTACACCTTC
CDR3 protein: CSVEARGRYGYTF

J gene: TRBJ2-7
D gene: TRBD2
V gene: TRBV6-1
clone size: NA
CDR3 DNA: TGTGCCAGCAGTGACCGGACTAGCGTCCCCCGGGGGTACGAGCAGTACTTC
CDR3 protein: CASSDRTSVPRGYEQYF

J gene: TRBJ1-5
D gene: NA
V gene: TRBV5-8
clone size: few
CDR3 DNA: TGTGCCAGCAGCTTCCAGCGGGGGGACAATCAGCCCCAGCATTTT
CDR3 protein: CASSFQRGDNQPQHF

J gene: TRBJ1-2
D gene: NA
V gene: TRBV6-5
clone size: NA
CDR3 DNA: TGTGCCAGCAGTTACTACCGGGGTTTGGACTATGGCTACACCTTC
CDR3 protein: CASSYYRGLDYGYTF

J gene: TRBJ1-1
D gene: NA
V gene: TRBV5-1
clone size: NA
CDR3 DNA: TGCGCCAGCAGCTTAATTTCCGGGAGATCAGGAACTGAAGCTTTCTTT
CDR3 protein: CASSLISGRSGTEAFF